This TCR beta chain derives from a study of blood T cell repertoires in COVID-19. About the research overall: The United States, Italy and Spain were the sources of the acute and convalescent COVID-19 samples. T cells, B-cell-depleted T cells, or PBMCs supplied cDNA or gDNA.

The CDR3 length is 15 residues. The J segment lost 5 bases and the V segment lost 3 bases, leaving 7 bases of the junction unmatched. The germline gives CDR1 MNHEY, CDR2 SMNVEV (reference sequence). In the original workflow: Reference gene primer amplification yielded estimated nucleated cell counts. Generated by immunoSEQ multiplex PCR, the TCRdb table keeps only in-frame clones and is missing some. The DNA was the basis for D and trimming; V, J and clone size are from that table. This sample has approximately 110,000 clones, with 88% found just once. The sequencing sample was made of peripheral blood. The chain recombines TRBV27 with TRBJ2-1, with 7 bases identical to TRBD2. The clonotype comes from a woman aged 50 to 60 with active or convalescent COVID-19. This CDR3 is CASSLGGSPHNEQFF. The CDR3 DNA reads TGTGCCAGCAGTTTGGGCGGGAGTCCCCACAATGAGCAGTTCTTC.